A few counts support the clone carrying this T cell receptor (beta chain). Its antigen remains unknown. The data stem from a study of T-cell reconstitution after alpha-beta-depleted transplantation in children. Study-wide results and caveats: The study reportedly traced alpha-beta T cells about two months after transplant to several hundred expanded graft clones. Newly generated T cells supplied most T-cell counts and diversity one year post-transplant.

Germline V gene sequence: CDR1 LGHDT, CDR2 YNNKEL (reference sequence). Trimming at V came to 6 bases and at J to 5 bases, leaving 9 bases not matched to a gene. This CDR3 has 14 residues. The TCRbeta library was prepared with unique molecular identifiers. TCRdb analysed the PCR reads with MiXCR anew, one entry per CDR3 protein. The table has 750,000 to 950,000 distinct CDR3 sequences, less than 20% seen once. The clonotype comes from a male patient aged 10 to 17 who had a stem cell transplant for acute lymphoblastic leukemia, so the T cells may come from the graft donor. The starting material was PBMCs, mostly from graft donor cells, obtained 360 days after TCRalphabeta/CD19-depleted stem cell transplant. The rearrangement uses TRBV3-1 and TRBJ2-7, with 8 bases fitting TRBD1. The CDR3 loop reads CASRRTGSWNEQYF. The CDR3 nucleotides read TGTGCCAGCAGGAGGACAGGGTCTTGGAACGAGCAGTACTTC.